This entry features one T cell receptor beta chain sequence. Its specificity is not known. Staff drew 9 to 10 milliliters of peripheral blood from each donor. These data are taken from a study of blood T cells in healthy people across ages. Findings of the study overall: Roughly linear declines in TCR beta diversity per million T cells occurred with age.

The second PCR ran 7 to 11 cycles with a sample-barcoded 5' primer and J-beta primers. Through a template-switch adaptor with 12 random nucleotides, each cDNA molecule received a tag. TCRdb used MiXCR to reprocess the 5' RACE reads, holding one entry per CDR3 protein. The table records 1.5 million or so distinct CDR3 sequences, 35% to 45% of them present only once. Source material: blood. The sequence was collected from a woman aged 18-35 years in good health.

CDR3 DNA sequence: TGCGCCAGCAGTGGGCCGAAAGGGGGTCACAATGAGCAGTTCTTC. Protein sequence: CASSGPKGGHNEQFF. The genes are TRBV10-1 and TRBJ2-1; the D gene is possibly TRBD1 (6 bases). This CDR3 region has 15 residues. Per germline, CDR1 WNHNN and CDR2 SYGVQD (reference sequence). V was clipped by 4 bases and J by 5 bases, with 15 bases between them.